A selection of T cell receptor beta chains follows, all from one sample in a study of tumor-infiltrating lymphocytes in primary liver carcinoma. TCRdb reanalysed the multiplex PCR reads using MiXCR and keeps one entry per CDR3 protein. The sample has about 92,000 distinct CDR3 sequences; about 70% are singletons. Sample: tumor-adjacent normal liver tissue. Receptors originate from a man aged 35 to 55 with primary liver carcinoma and hepatitis B virus infection. CDR3s include the opening cysteine and the closing phenylalanine or tryptophan. The D gene is left open where the match is weak. Rows give clone size only sometimes, using once, few, many, or a class for an expanded clone.

D gene	J gene	clone size	V gene	CDR3 protein	CDR3 DNA
TRBD2	TRBJ2-1	NA	TRBV29-1	CSGGLAGFSNEQFF	TGTAGCGGCGGACTAGCGGGATTCTCAAATGAGCAGTTCTTC
NA	TRBJ2-3	few	TRBV7-9	CASSAGIQTRFSTDTQYF	TGTGCCAGCAGCGCCGGTATTCAGACGCGTTTTAGCACAGATACGCAGTATTTT
NA	TRBJ2-7	few	TRBV28	CASSSPYPPYEQYF	TGTGCCAGCAGTTCCCCCTACCCTCCCTACGAGCAGTACTTC
TRBD1	TRBJ1-2	NA	TRBV4-2	CASRQEWGPTGGHGYTF	TGTGCCAGTAGGCAAGAGTGGGGGCCCACAGGGGGCCATGGCTACACCTTC
NA	TRBJ1-1	NA	TRBV11-2	CVSSLGYIVAFF	TGTGTCAGCAGCTTAGGGTACATTGTAGCTTTCTTT
NA	TRBJ2-2	NA	TRBV11-2	CVSSLHGNTGEPFF	TGTGTCAGCAGCTTACATGGGAACACCGGGGAGCCGTTTTTT
NA	TRBJ1-3	medium-sized	TRBV11-2	CASSPSTGGNTIYF	TGTGCCAGCAGCCCCTCGACAGGAGGAAACACCATATATTTT
TRBD2	TRBJ2-5	many	TRBV14	CASSQGTSGIETQYF	TGTGCCAGCAGCCAAGGGACTAGCGGGATCGAGACCCAGTACTTC
TRBD2	TRBJ2-1	NA	TRBV28	CAGSLSGTRSEQFF	TGCGCCGGCAGTTTATCGGGGACTAGGTCCGAGCAGTTCTTC
TRBD1	TRBJ2-5	many	TRBV7-9	CASSSRDRGVQETQYF	TGTGCCAGCAGCTCCCGGGACAGGGGAGTCCAAGAGACCCAGTACTTC
NA	TRBJ2-1	NA	TRBV14	CASSRFYDEQFF	TGTGCCAGCAGCCGGTTCTACGATGAACAGTTCTTC
TRBD2	TRBJ2-7	many	TRBV6-1	CASSEREVAYEQYF	TGTGCCAGCAGTGAGCGGGAGGTAGCCTACGAGCAGTACTTC
NA	TRBJ2-5	NA	TRBV29-1	CSLGYRVYQETQYF	TGCAGCCTTGGGTACAGGGTCTACCAAGAGACCCAGTACTTC
NA	TRBJ1-5	NA	TRBV11-2	CPSSTGRLPEPQHF	TGTCCCAGCAGCACCGGACGGCTTCCCGAACCCCAGCATTTT
TRBD2	TRBJ2-3	once	TRBV6-1	CASGEGLAETTDTQYF	TGTGCCAGCGGAGAGGGACTAGCGGAGACCACAGATACGCAGTATTTT
TRBD1	TRBJ2-5	NA	TRBV5-4	CTSSSMTGVGETQYF	TGCACCAGCAGCAGCATGACAGGGGTTGGCGAGACCCAGTACTTC
TRBD2	TRBJ2-1	NA	TRBV11-2	CSSSYSSASGRGGGFF	TGTTCCAGCAGTTACTCTTCGGCTAGCGGGAGGGGAGGCGGGTTCTTC
TRBD1	TRBJ1-1	NA	TRBV4-1	CASSERETGETEAFF	TGCGCTAGCAGCGAACGCGAGACAGGGGAAACTGAAGCTTTCTTT
NA	TRBJ2-1	NA	TRBV6-1	CARSVRAGAGDEQSF	TGTGCCAGGAGTGTACGGGCAGGGGCAGGGGATGAGCAGTCCTTC
TRBD2	TRBJ2-3	few	TRBV6-1	CASGGGLAGVTDTQYF	TGTGCCAGCGGGGGGGGGCTAGCGGGAGTTACAGATACGCAGTATTTT
NA	TRBJ1-2	NA	TRBV28	CASSRPGAGANGYTF	TGTGCCAGCAGTCGCCCGGGGGCAGGGGCGAATGGCTACACCTTC
NA	TRBJ2-3	many	TRBV5-5	CASSYLDRSTDTQYF	TGTGCCAGCAGCTATCTGGACAGAAGCACAGATACGCAGTATTTT
NA	TRBJ2-1	NA	TRBV7-8	CACSLEASVRAQFF	TGTGCCTGCAGCTTAGAGGCTAGCGTGAGGGCCCAGTTCTTC
NA	TRBJ2-7	once	TRBV29-1	CSVGWRGVPEQYF	TGCAGCGTTGGGTGGAGAGGGGTCCCCGAGCAGTACTTC
NA	TRBJ2-7	NA	TRBV28	CTSNGRGGHEQYF	TGTACCAGCAATGGCAGGGGGGGCCATGAGCAGTACTTC
TRBD2	TRBJ2-1	NA	TRBV5-4	CASSLRAGGWNEQFF	TGTGCCAGCAGCTTGAGAGCGGGAGGGTGGAATGAGCAATTCTTC
NA	TRBJ1-3	few	TRBV7-9	CASSPGHSGNTIYF	TGTGCCAGCAGCCCGGGACATTCTGGAAACACCATATATTTT
TRBD2	TRBJ2-5	NA	TRBV12-3/TRBV12-4	CANSSGTIAFF	TGTGCCAACAGTTCGGGGACTATCGCCTTCTTC
NA	TRBJ2-7	many	TRBV14	CASSQENREYEQYF	TGTGCCAGCAGCCAAGAAAACAGGGAATACGAGCAGTACTTC
TRBD1	TRBJ2-5	once	TRBV5-4	CASGSITGVGETQYF	TGTGCCAGCGGCAGCATTACAGGGGTTGGCGAGACCCAGTACTTC
NA	TRBJ2-7	NA	TRBV11-2	CDSSLTAGQIYEQYF	TGTGACAGCAGCCTAACAGCGGGACAGATTTACGAGCAGTACTTC
NA	TRBJ2-1	once	TRBV11-1	CASSLGTGYNVQFF	TGTGCCAGCAGCCTCGGGACTGGCTACAATGTACAGTTCTTC
TRBD1	TRBJ1-1	many	TRBV10-3	CAISYNRGEDTEAFF	TGTGCCATCAGTTACAACAGGGGCGAGGACACTGAAGCTTTCTTT